This T cell receptor beta chain derives from a study of cytomegalovirus exposure and HLA in healthy donors. Study-wide points: Altogether, some 170 TCR beta chains were recorded as cytomegalovirus-associated. As a later analysis revealed, most CMV-associated TCR beta chains appeared HLA-restricted. In a later analysis, a missense DCLRE1C variant was linked to TCR beta V- and J-gene trimming.

The V and J ends lost 0 bases and 3 bases respectively, with 10 bases between them. This CDR3 has 15 residues. The germline V gene has CDR1 SGHKS and CDR2 YYEKEE (reference sequence). Vbeta (60) and Jbeta (13) primers were used in the PCR. Repertoires were generated with immunoSEQ multiplex PCR, while TCRdb's copy carries only in-frame clones and drops some. The sample holds hundreds of thousands of clones, roughly two thirds seen once. With regard to this clone: The antigen is undetermined.

The chain employs TRBV5-5 and TRBJ1-5; a weak D match, TRBD1 (5 bases). The material sequenced was PBMCs. This TCR derives from a female donor in good health and CMV-seronegative. CDR3 DNA sequence: TGTGCCAGCAGCTTGGCGACAGCCCTCAATCAGCCCCAGCATTTT. This translates into CASSLATALNQPQHF.